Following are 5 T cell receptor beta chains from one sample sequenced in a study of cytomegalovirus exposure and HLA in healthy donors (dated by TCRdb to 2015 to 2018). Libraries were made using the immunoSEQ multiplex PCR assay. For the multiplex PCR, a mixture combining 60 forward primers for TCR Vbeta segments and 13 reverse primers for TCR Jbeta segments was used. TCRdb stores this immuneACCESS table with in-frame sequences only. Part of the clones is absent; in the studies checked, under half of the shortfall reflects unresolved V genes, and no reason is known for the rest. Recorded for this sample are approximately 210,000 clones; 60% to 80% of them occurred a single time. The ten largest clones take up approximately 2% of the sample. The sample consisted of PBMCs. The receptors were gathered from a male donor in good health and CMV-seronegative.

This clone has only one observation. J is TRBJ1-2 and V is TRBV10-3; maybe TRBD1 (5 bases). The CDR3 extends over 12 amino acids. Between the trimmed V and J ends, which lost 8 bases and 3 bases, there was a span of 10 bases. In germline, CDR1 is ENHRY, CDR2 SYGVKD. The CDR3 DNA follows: TGTGCCATCGCGGGGGACGACTATGGCTACACCTTC. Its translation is CAIAGDDYGYTF.

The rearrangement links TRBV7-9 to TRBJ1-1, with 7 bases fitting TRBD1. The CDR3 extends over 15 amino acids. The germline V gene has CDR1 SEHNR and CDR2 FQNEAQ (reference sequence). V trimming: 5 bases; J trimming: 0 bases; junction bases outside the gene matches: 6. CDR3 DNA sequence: TGTGCCAGCAGCCTCTTGGGACAGATGAACACTGAAGCTTTCTTT. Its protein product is CASSLLGQMNTEAFF.

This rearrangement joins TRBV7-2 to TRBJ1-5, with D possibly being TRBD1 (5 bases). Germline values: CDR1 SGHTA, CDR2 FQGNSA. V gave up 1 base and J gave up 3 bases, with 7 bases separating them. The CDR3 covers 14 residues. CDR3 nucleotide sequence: TGTGCCAGCAGCTTAGTGGGGCTCAATCAGCCCCAGCATTTT. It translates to CASSLVGLNQPQHF.

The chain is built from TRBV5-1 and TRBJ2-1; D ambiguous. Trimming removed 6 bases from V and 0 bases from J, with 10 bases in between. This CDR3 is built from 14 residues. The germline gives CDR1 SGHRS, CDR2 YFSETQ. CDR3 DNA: TGCGCCAGCACCAGCGTTGGCTCCTACAATGAGCAGTTCTTC. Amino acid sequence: CASTSVGSYNEQFF.

CDR3 nucleotide sequence: TGTGCCAGTAGTATACCACAGGGAATCGGCTACACCTTC. Translation: CASSIPQGIGYTF. The V gene is TRBV19, the J gene TRBJ1-2; possibly TRBD1 for D (6 bases). Trimming took 2 bases from V and 8 from J, leaving 12 bases between them. Germline V lookup: CDR1 LNHDA, CDR2 SQIVND (reference sequence). The CDR3 is 13 amino acids.